The 32 T cell receptor beta chains below all came from one sample that was sequenced in a study of cytomegalovirus exposure and HLA in healthy donors. Clones were sequenced by immunoSEQ multiplex PCR, and TCRdb holds only the in-frame ones, with some missing. The sample has 90,000 to 150,000 clones; 86% are singletons. Sample: PBMCs. These receptors originate from a man aged 18 to 30 in good health and CMV-seronegative.

This chain joins TRBV2 and TRBJ1-1, with D perhaps matching TRBD1 (6 bases). Trimming stripped 1 base from V and 5 bases from J, with 11 bases between. CDR3 length equals 14 residues. Germline V gives CDR1 SNHLY, CDR2 FYNNEI. The CDR3: CASSEGTEGTEAFF. The DNA for the CDR3 is TGTGCCAGCAGTGAAGGGACAGAGGGGACTGAAGCTTTCTTT.

This clone was picked up one time. The chain recombines TRBV6-5 with TRBJ2-7; no clear D gene. Trimming left V 8 bases short and J 0 bases short, with 17 bases between. The length of the CDR3 is 15 residues. Germline CDR1 is MNHEY and CDR2 is SVGAGI. The CDR3 loop reads CASGPRQTHSYEQYF. DNA of the CDR3: TGTGCCAGCGGTCCTCGGCAGACTCACTCCTACGAGCAGTACTTC.

As to this clone: One junction end disagrees with the germline gene, perhaps due to a read error. The J gene is TRBJ1-2, the V gene TRBV19, with D unclear. From germline, CDR1 is LNHDA and CDR2 SQIVND (reference sequence). CDR3 length: 11 residues. The CDR3 sequence: CASTLRGQLNF. The CDR3 DNA is TGTGCCAGCACCCTTCGTGGGCAGCTGAACTTC.

In this sample, this clone turned up a few times. This rearrangement joins TRBV5-1 to TRBJ2-7; possibly TRBD1 for D (6 bases). Trimming took 3 bases from V and 5 from J, leaving 15 bases between them. The CDR3 totals 14 residues. Germline V gives CDR1 SGHRS, CDR2 YFSETQ. CDR3 residues: CASSSTGSTDEQYF. The CDR3 DNA sequence: TGCGCCAGCAGCTCGACAGGCAGTACGGACGAGCAGTACTTC.

The chain carries TRBV6-1 and TRBJ2-7; D might be TRBD2 (6 bases). The CDR3 spans 11 residues. V shed 9 bases and J shed 6 bases, with 12 bases lying between them. Per the germline V gene, CDR1 is MNHNS and CDR2 is SASEGT. CDR3 DNA sequence: TGTGCCAGTTCTACGGGGGTCGAGCAGTACTTC. This sequence encodes CASSTGVEQYF.

V is TRBV30 and J is TRBJ1-2; D not resolved. This CDR3 spans 13 amino acids. The germline gives CDR1 GTSNPN, CDR2 SVGIG (reference sequence). Trimming took off 3 bases at V and 8 bases at J, with 16 bases between the two ends. This CDR3 reads CAWSSQRPYGYTF. The CDR3 DNA reads as TGTGCCTGGAGCTCACAGCGGCCGTACGGCTACACCTTC. The whole variable domain, remainder taken from reference TRBV30 and TRBJ1-2, is SQTIHQWPATLVQPVGSPLSLECTVEGTSNPNLYWYRQAAGRGLQLLFYSVGIGQISSEVPQNLSASRPQDRQFILSSKKLLLSDSGFYLCAWSSQRPYGYTFGSGTRLTVV.

The chain links TRBV7-2 to TRBJ1-1; no reliable D call. Looked up from germline, CDR1 is SGHTA and CDR2 is FQGNSA. The V and J ends lost 2 bases and 0 bases respectively, with 7 bases between them. This CDR3 spans 14 amino acids. This CDR3 is CASSLSGMNTEAFF. CDR3 coding DNA: TGTGCCAGCAGCTTAAGCGGGATGAACACTGAAGCTTTCTTT.

J is TRBJ2-5 and V is TRBV2, with 10 bases that match TRBD1. Germline V gives CDR1 SNHLY, CDR2 FYNNEI. CDR3 length equals 15 residues. V dropped 6 bases and J dropped 4; count of bases not matched to a gene: 8. The CDR3 sequence: CASREGQGWGETQYF. In DNA form, the CDR3 reads TGTGCCAGCAGGGAGGGACAGGGGTGGGGAGAGACCCAGTACTTC.

The gene calls are TRBV5-1 and TRBJ2-3; no firm D call. Germline CDR1 reads SGHRS; CDR2 reads YFSETQ. The CDR3 extends over 15 amino acids. Trimming cost V 4 bases and J 8 bases, with 20 bases left between them. The CDR3 region is CASSATNRAVGTQYF. The CDR3 DNA reads TGCGCCAGCAGCGCAACAAACAGAGCCGTCGGTACGCAGTATTTT.

The chain employs TRBV19 and TRBJ2-1, with D unresolved. Germline lookup yields CDR1 LNHDA and CDR2 SQIVND (reference sequence). The CDR3 sequence is 14 residues long. V dropped 3 bases and J dropped 0 bases, with 6 bases sitting between them. The CDR3 DNA reads TGTGCCAGTAGTATTGACAACTCCTACAATGAGCAGTTCTTC. It specifies CASSIDNSYNEQFF.

V usage is TRBV7-2 and J usage is TRBJ2-3; 7 bases line up with TRBD1. This CDR3 region has 15 residues. With V trimmed by 4 bases and J by 5 bases, 9 bases remained unmatched. Per the germline V gene, CDR1 is SGHTA and CDR2 is FQGNSA. The CDR3 DNA sequence: TGTGCCAGCAGCTCGAGACAGGGTGTGGGAGATACGCAGTATTTT. It yields the protein CASSSRQGVGDTQYF.

The gene calls are TRBV30 and TRBJ2-7; 8 bases agree with TRBD1. The length of the CDR3 is 13 residues. Germline V gives CDR1 GTSNPN, CDR2 SVGIG (reference sequence). V shed 5 bases and J 2 bases; nucleotides not matched to a gene: 5. The CDR3 region is CAWLRGPPYEQYF. The CDR3 coding sequence is TGTGCCTGGCTCAGGGGGCCCCCCTACGAGCAGTACTTC.

The table lists this clone with a count of one. This chain joins TRBV27 and TRBJ1-5; maybe TRBD1 (5 bases). V was clipped by 3 bases and J by 7 bases, with 13 bases between them. CDR1 MNHEY and CDR2 SMNVEV come from the germline V gene (reference sequence). The CDR3 has 14 amino acids. CDR3 region: CASSFMGGRQPQHF. The CDR3 DNA sequence: TGTGCCAGCAGTTTTATGGGGGGTAGACAGCCCCAGCATTTT.

This rearrangement joins TRBV5-6 to TRBJ2-3, with unresolved D. The CDR3 totals 15 residues. The germline V and J ends were trimmed by 2 bases and 0 bases, with 10 bases remaining between them. CDR1 SGHDT and CDR2 YYEEEE come from the germline V gene. Here the CDR3 reads CASSFKTRSTDTQYF. The DNA for the CDR3 is TGTGCCAGCAGCTTTAAAACCCGGAGCACAGATACGCAGTATTTT. Based on the CDR3 plus reference TRBV5-6 and TRBJ2-3, the full variable domain is DAGVTQSPTHLIKTRGQQVTLRCSPKSGHDTVSWYQQALGQGPQFIFQYYEEEERQRGNFPDRFSGHQFPNYSSELNVNALLLGDSALYLCASSFKTRSTDTQYFGPGTRLTVL.

This sequence joins TRBV5-6 and TRBJ1-2, with 7 bases matching TRBD1. Trimming took 4 bases from V and 6 from J; bases not matched to a gene: 15. This CDR3 region has 16 residues. Germline lookup yields CDR1 SGHDT and CDR2 YYEEEE. CDR3 bases: TGTGCCAGCAGCCCCTCAGGGACAGAAACGGTAAATGGCTACACCTTC. It yields the protein CASSPSGTETVNGYTF. The full variable domain, its missing parts supplied by reference TRBV5-6 and TRBJ1-2, is DAGVTQSPTHLIKTRGQQVTLRCSPKSGHDTVSWYQQALGQGPQFIFQYYEEEERQRGNFPDRFSGHQFPNYSSELNVNALLLGDSALYLCASSPSGTETVNGYTFGSGTRLTVV.

The V call is TRBV9, the J call TRBJ1-1; possibly TRBD1 for D (5 bases). CDR1 and CDR2 (germline): SGDLS, YYNGEE. This CDR3 spans 13 amino acids. With 2 bases removed from V and 1 base from J, the gap between germline ends came to 6 bases. The CDR3 nucleotides are TGTGCCAGCAGCGTCCAGGGGAACACTGAAGCTTTCTTT. It translates to CASSVQGNTEAFF.

This clone was found a few times. This sequence joins TRBV5-4 and TRBJ2-3; 8 nucleotides match TRBD1. In germline, CDR1 is SGHNT, CDR2 YYREEE (reference sequence). The CDR3 loop spans 15 amino acids. Germline trimming cut 1 base from V and 1 base from J; bases unmatched to any gene: 2. The CDR3 nucleotides read TGTGCCAGCAGCTTGAGGGGACAGGGCACAGATACGCAGTATTTT. The encoded protein is CASSLRGQGTDTQYF.

V gene TRBV6-5 combines with J gene TRBJ1-3; D not certain. V lost 8 bases and J 2 bases, leaving 16 bases between the germline ends. The germline V gene encodes CDR1 MNHEY and CDR2 SVGAGI. This CDR3 region has 15 residues. CDR3 DNA: TGTGCCAGCTCGAGATCCAGCGGGACTGGAAACACCATATATTTT. This sequence encodes CASSRSSGTGNTIYF.

The genes are TRBV6-6 and TRBJ2-2; D is ambiguous. V was trimmed by 4 bases and J by 0 bases, leaving 3 bases between them. The germline V gene encodes CDR1 MNHNY and CDR2 SVGAGI (reference sequence). CDR3 length: 13 residues. The CDR3 spells CASSSANTGELFF. CDR3 DNA: TGTGCCAGCAGTTCTGCGAACACCGGGGAGCTGTTTTTT.

The chain recombines TRBV30 with TRBJ2-2; D may be TRBD1 (6 bases). Germline values: CDR1 GTSNPN, CDR2 SVGIG (reference sequence). V lost 5 bases to trimming and J lost 0 bases, with 10 bases between them. The CDR3 length is 14 residues. The CDR3 DNA sequence: TGTGCCTGGGCCGGGACATCGAACACCGGGGAGCTGTTTTTT. This sequence encodes CAWAGTSNTGELFF.

In this sample, this clone is large (0.1 to 1%). This chain connects TRBV30 to TRBJ2-2, with D unclear. Trimming took 3 bases from V and 1 from J, leaving 6 bases between them. CDR3 length: 13 amino acids. Per the germline V gene, CDR1 is GTSNPN and CDR2 is SVGIG (reference sequence). The CDR3 is CAWRSGNTGELFF. The CDR3 DNA follows: TGTGCCTGGAGATCCGGGAACACCGGGGAGCTGTTTTTT. The full variable domain, in which reference TRBV30 and TRBJ2-2 provide the parts outside the CDR3, is SQTIHQWPATLVQPVGSPLSLECTVEGTSNPNLYWYRQAAGRGLQLLFYSVGIGQISSEVPQNLSASRPQDRQFILSSKKLLLSDSGFYLCAWRSGNTGELFFGEGSRLTVL.

The V and J genes are TRBV21-1 and TRBJ1-1. TRBV21-1 is flagged as a pseudogene. This CDR3 contains 14 residues. CDR3 residues: CVRQRSEVDTEAFF. For the CDR3, the DNA is TGTGTGAGACAAAGGTCGGAGGTGGACACTGAAGCTTTCTTT.

A single count supports this clone. The chain links TRBV21-1 to TRBJ1-2; the D call of TRBD1 is as the table states it, not checked on the DNA. TRBV21-1 counts as a pseudogene. CDR3 size: 15 residues. The CDR3 sequence is CASSNSATGGHGYTF. CDR3 bases: TGTGCCAGCAGCAATTCAGCAACAGGGGGCCATGGCTACACCTTC.

The chain employs TRBV5-1 and TRBJ2-2, with TRBD1 matching over 9 bases. The CDR3 length is 15 residues. Germline CDR1 is SGHRS and CDR2 is YFSETQ. J gave up 6 bases and V 4 bases, and 7 bases lay outside the gene matches. The CDR3 nucleotides are TGCGCCAGCAGCCGGGACAGGGTGGCTTCCGGGGAGCTGTTTTTT. Its translation: CASSRDRVASGELFF.

This chain joins TRBV5-5 and TRBJ2-7, with TRBD2 matching over 7 bases. This CDR3 spans 16 amino acids. After removal of 2 bases from V and 6 bases from J, the junction contained 14 bases not matched to a gene. Germline V gene lookup returns CDR1 SGHKS and CDR2 YYEKEE (reference sequence). DNA of the CDR3: TGTGCCAGCAGCTTCGGGTCGTGGACTAGTGTTATCGAGCAGTACTTC. It is translated as CASSFGSWTSVIEQYF.

This clone has just one count. This chain uses TRBV27 with TRBJ1-1; the match to TRBD1 covers 10 bases. The V gene's germline CDR1 is MNHEY and CDR2 SMNVEV (reference sequence). CDR3 size: 16 residues. After removal of 6 bases from V and 5 bases from J, the junction contained 12 bases not matched to a gene. The CDR3 sequence: CASRTRQGASGTEAFF. Written as DNA, the CDR3 is TGTGCCAGCAGAACGCGACAGGGGGCGTCGGGGACTGAAGCTTTCTTT.

The chain links TRBV27 to TRBJ1-5; 12 bases align to TRBD1. CDR1 and CDR2 from the germline V gene are MNHEY and SMNVEV (reference sequence). The V gene end was trimmed by 9 bases and the J gene end by 6 bases; junction bases not matched to a gene: 3. The CDR3 is 13 residues long. The CDR3 DNA reads TGTGCCAGTGGGACAGGGGGCATTCAGCCCCAGCATTTT. Protein sequence: CASGTGGIQPQHF.

J is TRBJ2-2 and V is TRBV7-2; TRBD1 matches at 7 bases. Germline CDR1 and CDR2: SGHTA and FQGNSA. The CDR3 consists of 15 residues. With 5 bases clipped from V and 1 base from J, the junction kept 4 bases outside the gene matches. CDR3 sequence: CASSHRDRNTGELFF. The CDR3 DNA sequence: TGTGCCAGCAGCCACCGGGACAGGAACACCGGGGAGCTGTTTTTT.

V usage is TRBV28 and J usage is TRBJ2-1, with 8 nucleotides matching TRBD2. Germline values: CDR1 MDHEN, CDR2 SYDVKM. The junction had 6 bases not matched to a gene; V was cut back by 9 bases and J by 2 bases. This CDR3 region has 14 residues. The chain's CDR3 is CASWGAGAYNEQFF. CDR3 nucleotides: TGTGCCAGTTGGGGAGCGGGAGCCTACAATGAGCAGTTCTTC.

Only a few counts were recorded for this clone. The chain is built from TRBV2 and TRBJ1-2; tentative D call: TRBD1 (5 bases). The CDR3 totals 11 residues. V was pared by 7 bases and J by 6 bases, with 9 bases between. Germline V gene sequence: CDR1 SNHLY, CDR2 FYNNEI. The CDR3 DNA sequence: TGTGCCAGCAAAGGGGAGGATGGCTACACCTTC. Translation gives CASKGEDGYTF.

The chain links TRBV6-6 to TRBJ2-1, with a possible D match to TRBD2 (5 bases). The CDR3 loop spans 15 amino acids. Germline V lookup: CDR1 MNHNY, CDR2 SVGAGI (reference sequence). The V end was cut by 0 bases, the J end by 2 bases, with 8 bases between. The CDR3 protein is CASSYSRTAYNEQFF. The CDR3 DNA follows: TGTGCCAGCAGTTACTCGAGGACTGCCTACAATGAGCAGTTCTTC.

In DNA, the CDR3 is TGTGCCAGCAGCAGGGGTATGAACACTGAAGCTTTCTTT. Translation: CASSRGMNTEAFF. V usage is TRBV25-1 and J usage is TRBJ1-1; D is possibly TRBD1 (6 bases). This CDR3 is built from 13 residues. CDR1 and CDR2 from the germline V gene are MGHDK and SYGVNS. Trimming left V 6 bases short and J 0 bases short, with 8 bases between.